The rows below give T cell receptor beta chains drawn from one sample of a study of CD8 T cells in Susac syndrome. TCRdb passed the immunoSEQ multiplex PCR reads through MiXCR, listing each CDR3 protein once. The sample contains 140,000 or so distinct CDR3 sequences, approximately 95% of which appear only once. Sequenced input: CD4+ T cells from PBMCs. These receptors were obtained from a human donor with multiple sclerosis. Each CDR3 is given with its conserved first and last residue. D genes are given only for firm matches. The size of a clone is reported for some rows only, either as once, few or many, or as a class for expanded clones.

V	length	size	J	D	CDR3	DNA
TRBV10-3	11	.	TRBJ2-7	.	CAISDKYEQYF	TGTGCCATCAGTGACAAGTACGAGCAGTACTTC
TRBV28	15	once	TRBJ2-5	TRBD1	CASSPLQGRQETQYF	TGTGCCAGCAGTCCCTTACAGGGGAGACAAGAGACCCAGTACTTC
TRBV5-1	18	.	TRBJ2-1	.	CASSLGLLTGSSYNEQFF	TGCGCCAGCAGCTTGGGGTTGTTAACGGGGAGCTCCTACAATGAGCAGTTCTTC
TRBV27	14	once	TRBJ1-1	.	CASNSDLGNTEAFF	TGTGCCAGCAACTCGGATCTTGGGAACACTGAAGCTTTCTTT
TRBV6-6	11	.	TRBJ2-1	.	CASSTGGEQFF	TGTGCCAGCAGCACTGGAGGTGAGCAGTTCTTC
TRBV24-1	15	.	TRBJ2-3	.	CATSDFGGRTDTQYF	TGTGCCACCAGTGATTTCGGGGGACGGACAGATACGCAGTATTTT
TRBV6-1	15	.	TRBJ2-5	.	CASSELGGPQETQYF	TGTGCCAGCAGTGAATTAGGAGGGCCTCAAGAGACCCAGTACTTC
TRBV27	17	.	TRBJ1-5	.	CASSLGGAGVGNQPQHF	TGTGCCAGCAGTTTAGGAGGGGCGGGGGTGGGCAATCAGCCCCAGCATTTT
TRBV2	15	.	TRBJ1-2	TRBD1	CASSRTGPANYGYTF	TGTGCCAGCAGTAGGACAGGGCCAGCTAACTATGGCTACACCTTC
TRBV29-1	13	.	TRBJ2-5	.	CSVRSANQETQYF	TGCAGCGTTCGAAGCGCTAACCAAGAGACCCAGTACTTC
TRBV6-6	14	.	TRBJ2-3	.	CASSWGTSTDTQYF	TGTGCCAGCAGTTGGGGTACCAGCACAGATACGCAGTATTTT
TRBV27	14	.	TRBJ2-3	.	CASSLQGVIDTQYF	TGTGCCAGCAGTTTACAGGGCGTGATAGATACGCAGTATTTT
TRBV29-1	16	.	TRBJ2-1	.	CSVPPGTQRSYNEQFF	TGCAGCGTACCCCCCGGGACCCAGCGGTCCTACAATGAGCAGTTCTTC
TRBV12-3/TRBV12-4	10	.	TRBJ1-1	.	CASSRTEAFF	TGTGCCAGCAGTCGGACTGAAGCTTTCTTT
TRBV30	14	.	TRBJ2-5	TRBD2	CAWNPSGGAETQYF	TGTGCCTGGAACCCTAGCGGGGGGGCAGAGACCCAGTACTTC
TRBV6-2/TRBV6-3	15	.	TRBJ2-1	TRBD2	CASSSSGGPYNEQFF	TGTGCCAGCAGCTCTAGCGGGGGTCCCTACAATGAGCAGTTCTTC
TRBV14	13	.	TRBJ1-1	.	CASTRIGGTEAFF	TGTGCCAGCACCCGCATCGGGGGGACTGAAGCTTTCTTT
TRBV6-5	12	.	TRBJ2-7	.	CASSYSKGEQYF	TGTGCCAGCAGTTACTCGAAGGGCGAGCAGTACTTC
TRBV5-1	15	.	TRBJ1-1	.	CASSLEFTGNTEAFF	TGCGCCAGCAGCTTGGAGTTTACAGGGAACACTGAAGCTTTCTTT
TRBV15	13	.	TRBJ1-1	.	CATSGPPLIEAFF	TGTGCCACCAGCGGTCCGCCTCTAATTGAAGCTTTCTTT
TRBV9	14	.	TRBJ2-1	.	CASSVGASYNEQFF	TGTGCCAGCAGCGTAGGGGCGTCCTACAATGAGCAGTTCTTC
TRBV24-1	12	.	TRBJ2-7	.	CATSVNGYEQYF	TGTGCCACCAGTGTGAACGGCTACGAGCAGTACTTC